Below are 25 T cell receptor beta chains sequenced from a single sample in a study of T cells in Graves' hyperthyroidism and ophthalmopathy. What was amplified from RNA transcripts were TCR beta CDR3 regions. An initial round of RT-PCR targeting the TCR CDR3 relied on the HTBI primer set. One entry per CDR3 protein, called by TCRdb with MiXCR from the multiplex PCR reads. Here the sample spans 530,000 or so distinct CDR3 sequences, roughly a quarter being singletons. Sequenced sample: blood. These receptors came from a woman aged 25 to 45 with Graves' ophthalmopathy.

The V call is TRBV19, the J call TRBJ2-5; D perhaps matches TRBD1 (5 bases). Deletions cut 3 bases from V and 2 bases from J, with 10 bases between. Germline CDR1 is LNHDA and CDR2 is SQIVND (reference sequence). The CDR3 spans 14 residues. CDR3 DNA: TGTGCCAGTAGTATGGCGCAGGGACAAGAGACCCAGTACTTC. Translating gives CASSMAQGQETQYF.

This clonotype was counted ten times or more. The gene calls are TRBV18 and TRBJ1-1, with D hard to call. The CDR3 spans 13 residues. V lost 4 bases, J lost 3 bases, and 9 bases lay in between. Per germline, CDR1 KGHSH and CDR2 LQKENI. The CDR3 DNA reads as TGTGCCAGCTCACGAACCCAGGACACTGAAGCTTTCTTT. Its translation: CASSRTQDTEAFF.

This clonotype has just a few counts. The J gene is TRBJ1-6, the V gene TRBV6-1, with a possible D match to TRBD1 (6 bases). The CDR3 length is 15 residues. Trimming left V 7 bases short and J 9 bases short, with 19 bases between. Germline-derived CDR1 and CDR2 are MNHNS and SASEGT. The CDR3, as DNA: TGTGCCAGCACCGCCCTTCTCGGACAGACTTCACCCCTCCACTTT. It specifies CASTALLGQTSPLHF.

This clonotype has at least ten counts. The CDR3 here is CASSFGEASETQYF. CDR3 bases: TGTGCCAGCAGCTTTGGGGAGGCTTCGGAGACCCAGTACTTC. J is TRBJ2-5 and V is TRBV7-3, with a tentative D call TRBD2 (6 bases). The germline CDR1 and CDR2 sequences are SGHTA and FQGTGA. The CDR3 sequence is 14 residues long. Trimming took 3 bases from V and 5 from J, leaving 13 bases between them.

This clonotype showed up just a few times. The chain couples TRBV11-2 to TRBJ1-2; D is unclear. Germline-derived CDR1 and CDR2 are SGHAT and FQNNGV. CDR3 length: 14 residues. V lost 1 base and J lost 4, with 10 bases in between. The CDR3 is CASSLGQEVYGYTF. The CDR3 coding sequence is TGTGCCAGCAGCTTAGGTCAGGAGGTCTATGGCTACACCTTC.

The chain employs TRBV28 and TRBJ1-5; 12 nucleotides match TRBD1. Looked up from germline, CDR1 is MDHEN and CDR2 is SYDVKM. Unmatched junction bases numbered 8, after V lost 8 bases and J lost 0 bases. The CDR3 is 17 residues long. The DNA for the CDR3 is TGTGCCAGCCGGGACAGGGGGCGCGGGGTTAGCAATCAGCCCCAGCATTTT. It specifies CASRDRGRGVSNQPQHF.

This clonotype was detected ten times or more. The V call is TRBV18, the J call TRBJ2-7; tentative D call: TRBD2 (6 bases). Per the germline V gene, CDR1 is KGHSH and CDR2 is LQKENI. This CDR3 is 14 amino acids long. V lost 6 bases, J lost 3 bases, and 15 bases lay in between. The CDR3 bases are TGTGCCAGCTCCCCTACAACGCGGGACTACGAGCAGTACTTC. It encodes CASSPTTRDYEQYF.

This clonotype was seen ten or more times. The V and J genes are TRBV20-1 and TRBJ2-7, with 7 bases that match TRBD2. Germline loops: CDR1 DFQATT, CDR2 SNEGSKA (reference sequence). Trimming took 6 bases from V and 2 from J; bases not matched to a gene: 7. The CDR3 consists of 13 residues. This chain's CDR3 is CSANGGEPYEQYF. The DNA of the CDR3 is TGCAGTGCCAATGGGGGGGAACCCTACGAGCAGTACTTC.

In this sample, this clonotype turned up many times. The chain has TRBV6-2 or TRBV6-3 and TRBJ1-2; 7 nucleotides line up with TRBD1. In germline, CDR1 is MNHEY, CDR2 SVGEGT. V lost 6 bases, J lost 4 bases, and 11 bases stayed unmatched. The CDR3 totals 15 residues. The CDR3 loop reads CASSPGTADAYGYTF. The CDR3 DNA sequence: TGTGCCAGCAGCCCCGGGACAGCAGACGCCTATGGCTACACCTTC.

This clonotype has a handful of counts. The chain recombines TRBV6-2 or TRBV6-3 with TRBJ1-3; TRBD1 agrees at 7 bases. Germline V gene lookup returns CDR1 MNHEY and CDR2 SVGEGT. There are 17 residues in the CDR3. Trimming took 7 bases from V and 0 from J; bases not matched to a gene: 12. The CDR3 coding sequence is TGTGCCAGCACACTTCGGACAGGTTTAAGCTCTGGAAACACCATATATTTT. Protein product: CASTLRTGLSSGNTIYF.

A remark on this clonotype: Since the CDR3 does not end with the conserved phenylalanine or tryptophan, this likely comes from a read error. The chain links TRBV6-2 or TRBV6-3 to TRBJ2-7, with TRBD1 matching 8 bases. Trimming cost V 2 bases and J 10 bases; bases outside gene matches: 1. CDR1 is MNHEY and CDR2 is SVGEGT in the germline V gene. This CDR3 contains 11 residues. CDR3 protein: CASSYGQGQYS. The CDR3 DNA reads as TGTGCCAGCAGTTACGGACAGGGTCAGTACTCC.

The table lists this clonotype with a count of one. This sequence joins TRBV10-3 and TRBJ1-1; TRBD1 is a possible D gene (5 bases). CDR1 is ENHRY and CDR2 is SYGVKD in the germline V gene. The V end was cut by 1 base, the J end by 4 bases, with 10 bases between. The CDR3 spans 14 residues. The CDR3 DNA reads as TGTGCCATCAGTGAGTATGGGGGAGCCACTGAAGCTTTCTTT. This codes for CAISEYGGATEAFF.

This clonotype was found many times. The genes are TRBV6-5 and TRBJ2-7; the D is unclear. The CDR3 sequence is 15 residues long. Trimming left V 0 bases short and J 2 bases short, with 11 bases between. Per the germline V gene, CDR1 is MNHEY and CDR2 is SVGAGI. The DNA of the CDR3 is TGTGCCAGCAGTTACTCTCCAACCGAACCCTACGAGCAGTACTTC. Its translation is CASSYSPTEPYEQYF.

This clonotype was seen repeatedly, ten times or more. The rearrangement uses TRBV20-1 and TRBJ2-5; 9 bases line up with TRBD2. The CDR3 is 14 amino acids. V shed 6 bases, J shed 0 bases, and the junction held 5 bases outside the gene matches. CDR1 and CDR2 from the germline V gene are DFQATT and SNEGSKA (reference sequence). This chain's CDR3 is CSAGSGGYQETQYF. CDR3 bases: TGCAGTGCGGGGAGCGGGGGGTACCAAGAGACCCAGTACTTC.

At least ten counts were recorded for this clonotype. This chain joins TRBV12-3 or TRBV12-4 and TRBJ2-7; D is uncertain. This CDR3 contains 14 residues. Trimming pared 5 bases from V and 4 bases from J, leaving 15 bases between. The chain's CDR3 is CASSLVDGDYEQYF. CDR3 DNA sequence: TGTGCCAGCAGTCTTGTGGATGGGGATTACGAGCAGTACTTC.

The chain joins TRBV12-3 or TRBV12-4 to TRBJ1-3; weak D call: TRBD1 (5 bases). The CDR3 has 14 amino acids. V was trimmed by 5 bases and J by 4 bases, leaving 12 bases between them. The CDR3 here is CASSQTGPGNTIYF. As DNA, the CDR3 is TGTGCCAGCAGTCAGACGGGGCCCGGAAACACCATATATTTT.

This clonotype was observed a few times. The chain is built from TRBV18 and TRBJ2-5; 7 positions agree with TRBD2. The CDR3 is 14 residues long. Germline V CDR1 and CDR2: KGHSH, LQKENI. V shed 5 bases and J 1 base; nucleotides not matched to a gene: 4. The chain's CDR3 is CASSSRTSQETQYF. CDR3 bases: TGTGCCAGCTCATCCAGGACTAGCCAAGAGACCCAGTACTTC.

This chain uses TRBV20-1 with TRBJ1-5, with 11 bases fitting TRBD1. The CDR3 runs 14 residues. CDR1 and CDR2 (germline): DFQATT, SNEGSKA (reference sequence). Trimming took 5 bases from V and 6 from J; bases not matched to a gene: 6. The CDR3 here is CSASGTGGSQPQHF. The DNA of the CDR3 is TGCAGTGCTTCCGGGACAGGGGGTAGTCAGCCCCAGCATTTT.

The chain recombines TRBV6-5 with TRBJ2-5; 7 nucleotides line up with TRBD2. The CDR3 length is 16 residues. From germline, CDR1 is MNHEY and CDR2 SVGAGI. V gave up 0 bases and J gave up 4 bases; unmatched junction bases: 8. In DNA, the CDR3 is TGTGCCAGCAGTTACTCGAGGGCTAGCGGTGGAGAGACCCAGTACTTC. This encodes CASSYSRASGGETQYF.

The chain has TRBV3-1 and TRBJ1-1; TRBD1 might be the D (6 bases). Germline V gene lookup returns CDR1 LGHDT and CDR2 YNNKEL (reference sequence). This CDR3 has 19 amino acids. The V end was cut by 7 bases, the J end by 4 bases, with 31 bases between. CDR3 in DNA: TGTGCCAGCACGCCAAAAAGATGGGGGGGCTTGGGTCCGGGCACTGAAGCTTTCTTT. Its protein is CASTPKRWGGLGPGTEAFF.

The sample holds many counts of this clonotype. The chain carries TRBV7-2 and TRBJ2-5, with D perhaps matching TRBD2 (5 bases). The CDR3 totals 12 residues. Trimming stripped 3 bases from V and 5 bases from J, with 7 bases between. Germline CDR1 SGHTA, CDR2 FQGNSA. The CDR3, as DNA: TGTGCCAGCAGCTTTAGCGCGGAGACCCAGTACTTC. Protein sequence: CASSFSAETQYF.

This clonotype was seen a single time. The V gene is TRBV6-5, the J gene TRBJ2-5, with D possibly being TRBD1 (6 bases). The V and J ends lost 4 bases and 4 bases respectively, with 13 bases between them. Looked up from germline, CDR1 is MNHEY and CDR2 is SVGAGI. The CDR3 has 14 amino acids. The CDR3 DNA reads TGTGCCAGCAGTTGGGGGCGGCCATCAGAGACCCAGTACTTC. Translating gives CASSWGRPSETQYF.

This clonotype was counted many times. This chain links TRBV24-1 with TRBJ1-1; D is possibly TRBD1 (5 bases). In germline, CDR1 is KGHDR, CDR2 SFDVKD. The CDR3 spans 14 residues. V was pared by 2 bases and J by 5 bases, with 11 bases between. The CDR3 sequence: CATSDSQGGTEAFF. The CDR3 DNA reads TGTGCCACCAGTGATTCGCAGGGTGGGACTGAAGCTTTCTTT.

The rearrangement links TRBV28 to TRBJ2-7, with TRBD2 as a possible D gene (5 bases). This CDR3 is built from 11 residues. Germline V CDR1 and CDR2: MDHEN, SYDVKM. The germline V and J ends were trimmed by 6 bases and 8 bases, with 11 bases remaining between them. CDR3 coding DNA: TGTGCCAGCAGCCGATCGGGGAAGCAGTACTTC. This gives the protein CASSRSGKQYF.

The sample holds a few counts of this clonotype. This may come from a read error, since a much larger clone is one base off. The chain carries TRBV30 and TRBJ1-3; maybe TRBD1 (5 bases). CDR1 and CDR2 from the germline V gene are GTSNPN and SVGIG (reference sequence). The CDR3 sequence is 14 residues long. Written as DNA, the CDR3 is TGTGCCTCCCCCGGTAGGGGCTCTGGAAACACCATATTTTTT. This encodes CASPGRGSGNTIFF.